A single sample gave rise to the 10 T cell receptor beta chains below, sequenced in a study of response to subunit inactivated influenza vaccine. Each CDR3 protein is one row after TCRdb ran MiXCR on the RT-PCR reads. The repertoire holds about 570,000 distinct CDR3 sequences, with about 11% as singletons. These data also formed part of another study, on T cells expressing NK-cell markers. That source adds: UMIs were included in TCR beta cDNA generated by 5'RACE template switching.

The source material was PBMCs from blood, sampled on the day of vaccination. These TCRs come from a man aged 45-60 years who received an inactivated influenza vaccine.

The V and J genes are TRBV12-3 or TRBV12-4 and TRBJ2-3; D is unresolved. The V end lost 3 bases, the J end lost 9 bases, and 13 bases lay between the germline ends. This CDR3 has 13 residues. CDR3 nucleotide sequence: TGTGCCAGCAGTTTGGGGTGGGGTCAGACGCAGTATTTT. It codes for CASSLGWGQTQYF.

V and J are TRBV6-6 and TRBJ2-7; D call uncertain. This CDR3 has 13 amino acids. V lost 1 base and J lost 3, with 7 bases in between. Per germline, CDR1 MNHNY and CDR2 SVGAGI (reference sequence). The CDR3 region has the DNA TGTGCCAGCAGTTACTACGTGGGCTACGAGCAGTACTTC. This encodes CASSYYVGYEQYF.

This clonotype was detected only a few times. The CDR3 protein is CASSRWSSGNPNEQFF. The CDR3 DNA is TGTGCCAGCAGCCGATGGTCTAGCGGGAATCCGAATGAGCAGTTCTTC. The chain recombines TRBV14 with TRBJ2-1, with 9 bases aligning to TRBD2. Germline CDR1 is SGHDN and CDR2 is FVKESK. V gave up 4 bases and J gave up 7 bases; unmatched junction bases: 11. CDR3 length: 16 residues.

This clonotype has just a few counts. The chain uses TRBV14 and TRBJ2-3; TRBD2 aligns across 8 bases. This CDR3 region has 13 residues. The junction had 6 bases not matched to a gene; V was cut back by 6 bases and J by 7 bases. Germline values: CDR1 SGHDN, CDR2 FVKESK. CDR3 amino acids: CASSKREINTQYF. CDR3 in DNA: TGTGCCAGCAGTAAGCGGGAGATAAATACGCAGTATTTT.

This clonotype was counted only a few times. The rearrangement uses TRBV6-5 and TRBJ2-2; D perhaps matches TRBD2 (6 bases). V was shortened by 0 bases and J by 6 bases, with 17 bases between the two germline ends. CDR3 length: 17 amino acids. The germline gives CDR1 MNHEY, CDR2 SVGAGI. The CDR3 region has the DNA TGTGCCAGCAGTTACTCGATGGCAGGGAGGACGTCCGGGGAGCTGTTTTTT. The encoded protein is CASSYSMAGRTSGELFF.

This clonotype was seen ten or more times. The chain employs TRBV11-1 and TRBJ1-5; maybe TRBD1 (6 bases). This CDR3 spans 18 amino acids. Trimming took 7 bases from V and 3 from J, leaving 25 bases between them. Germline V gene data show CDR1 as SGHAT and CDR2 as FQDESV (reference sequence). DNA for the CDR3: TGTGCCAGCATGAAGGGTCTCGGGGACACCATCGACAATCAGCCCCAGCATTTT. Amino acid sequence: CASMKGLGDTIDNQPQHF.

This clonotype occurred many times. The rearrangement uses TRBV29-1 and TRBJ2-1; 9 nucleotides agree with TRBD2. Germline V gene sequence: CDR1 SQVTM, CDR2 ANQGSEA. V dropped 4 bases and J dropped 8; count of bases not matched to a gene: 6. There are 13 residues in the CDR3. CDR3 in DNA: TGCAGCGTTGCGGGACTAGCTGTAGATGAGCAGTTCTTC. It codes for CSVAGLAVDEQFF.

This clonotype has a handful of counts. This rearrangement joins TRBV3-1 to TRBJ2-1; 12 nucleotides align to TRBD2. V dropped 4 bases and J dropped 4; count of bases not matched to a gene: 5. CDR1 is LGHDT and CDR2 is YNNKEL in the germline V gene (reference sequence). This CDR3 comprises 16 residues. CDR3 sequence reads: CASSPSTSGRYNEQFF. In DNA form, the CDR3 reads TGTGCCAGCAGCCCCTCCACTAGCGGGAGGTACAATGAGCAGTTCTTC.

The rearrangement joins TRBV6-1 to TRBJ2-7; TRBD1 matches at 11 bases. Unmatched junction bases numbered 8, after V lost 8 bases and J lost 2 bases. The CDR3 is made up of 15 amino acids. The germline CDR1 and CDR2 sequences are MNHNS and SASEGT. The CDR3 is CASAEGQGVTYEQYF. CDR3 bases: TGTGCCAGCGCTGAGGGACAGGGGGTAACCTACGAGCAGTACTTC.

The rearrangement joins TRBV5-1 to TRBJ2-1; TRBD2 might be the D (6 bases). The CDR3 has 15 amino acids. The germline gives CDR1 SGHRS, CDR2 YFSETQ. The germline V and J ends were trimmed by 4 bases and 8 bases, with 19 bases remaining between them. The CDR3 DNA reads TGCGCCAGCAGCCGAGGGACTCCCTCGATGGATGAGCAGTTCTTC. Translated: CASSRGTPSMDEQFF.